This T cell receptor (beta chain) derives from a study of post-analysis software for immune sequencing data. Study context: The patients showed relapsing-remitting, secondary progressive and progressive-relapsing multiple sclerosis courses.

Study-wide findings and caveats: Controls' normalized Chao1 diversity significantly exceeded that of multiple sclerosis patients. Patients had higher frequencies than controls of roughly five TRBV segments, including TRBV5-6, TRBV5-1 and TRBV20-1.

The CDR3 sequence is 13 residues long. With V trimmed by 5 bases and J by 10 bases, 11 bases remained unmatched. TCR beta libraries were prepared from cDNA with unique molecular identifiers. TCRdb independently ran MiXCR on the PCR reads; one entry per CDR3 protein. The table shows about 820,000 distinct CDR3 sequences, with roughly half occurring only once. In the case of this clonotype: Its antigen is not identified.

V is TRBV12-3 or TRBV12-4 and J is TRBJ2-7; 7 nucleotides agree with TRBD1. The clonotype originates from a girl aged 5 to 17 with multiple sclerosis. Material: blood. CDR3 loop: CASSIRGHDSQYF. CDR3 DNA: TGTGCCAGCAGTATTAGGGGGCATGATTCCCAGTACTTC.